A single sample gave rise to the 18 T cell receptor beta chains below, sequenced in a study of control samples from healthy donors and cancer patients. Method: immunoSEQ multiplex PCR; TCRdb's copy keeps in-frame clones and lacks some. This sample has about 120,000 clones, with roughly nine tenths found just once. The sample consisted of PBMCs. These receptors all stem from a woman aged 45 to 65 with colorectal cancer.

This sequence joins TRBV30 and TRBJ2-1; the D gene is possibly TRBD2 (5 bases). Germline V gene sequence: CDR1 GTSNPN, CDR2 SVGIG (reference sequence). Trimming cost V 4 bases and J 8 bases, with 18 bases left between them. The CDR3 contains 14 residues. CDR3 nucleotide sequence: TGTGCCTGGACCCCGGTGGGGAGTACGGATGAGCAGTTCTTC. This codes for CAWTPVGSTDEQFF.

This chain links TRBV7-8 with TRBJ2-5; TRBD2 matches at 10 bases. J was trimmed by 2 bases and V by 5 bases; bases with no gene match: 8. The germline V gene has CDR1 SGHVS and CDR2 FQNEAQ. This CDR3 has 16 residues. The DNA for the CDR3 is TGTGCCAGCAGCCCCACTAGCGGGGCTCCTCAAGAGACCCAGTACTTC. This translates into CASSPTSGAPQETQYF.

This chain uses TRBV19 with TRBJ2-3; maybe TRBD1 (6 bases). V was trimmed by 5 bases and J by 1 base, leaving 10 bases between them. CDR1 is LNHDA and CDR2 is SQIVND in the germline V gene (reference sequence). The CDR3 covers 14 residues. CDR3 loop: CASSPAGGTDTQYF. The DNA of the CDR3 is TGTGCCAGTAGTCCGGCAGGGGGCACAGATACGCAGTATTTT.

The CDR3 DNA follows: TGCGCCAGCAGCTTGGCCGGGGACGCCGGGGAGCTGTTTTTT. It specifies CASSLAGDAGELFF. The genes are TRBV5-1 and TRBJ2-2, with D perhaps matching TRBD1 or TRBD2 (5 bases each). This CDR3 is 14 amino acids long. Germline V CDR1 and CDR2: SGHRS, YFSETQ. Trimming pared 0 bases from V and 6 bases from J, leaving 9 bases between.

The chain employs TRBV6-6 and TRBJ1-1, with TRBD1 matching over 9 bases. CDR3 size: 14 residues. The ends lost 4 bases at V and 4 bases at J; junction bases unmatched: 4. CDR1 and CDR2 (germline): MNHNY, SVGAGI (reference sequence). CDR3 coding DNA: TGTGCCAGCAGTTTACAGGGGGCGAGCACTGAAGCTTTCTTT. Amino acid sequence: CASSLQGASTEAFF.

The gene calls are TRBV6-6 and TRBJ2-3; D uncertain. Germline values: CDR1 MNHNY, CDR2 SVGAGI (reference sequence). This CDR3 has 13 residues. V dropped 0 bases and J dropped 2 bases, with 3 bases sitting between them. The CDR3 loop reads CASSYSSTDTQYF. The DNA for the CDR3 is TGTGCCAGCAGTTACTCGTCCACAGATACGCAGTATTTT.

This chain links TRBV6-5 with TRBJ1-1; possible D gene TRBD1, 5 bases. The V end lost 7 bases, the J end lost 3 bases, and 9 bases lay between the germline ends. The germline gives CDR1 MNHEY, CDR2 SVGAGI. This CDR3 comprises 12 residues. CDR3 amino acids: CASNDRHTEAFF. The CDR3 DNA sequence: TGTGCCAGCAACGACAGACACACTGAAGCTTTCTTT.

The chain carries TRBV18 and TRBJ2-1; D might be TRBD1 (6 bases). The V gene lost 1 base and the J gene lost 3 bases, with 19 bases spanning the gap. CDR3 size: 18 residues. Germline values: CDR1 KGHSH, CDR2 LQKENI. This CDR3 is CASSPQGVQAGGYNEQFF. CDR3 coding DNA: TGTGCCAGCTCACCACAGGGGGTGCAAGCCGGCGGCTACAATGAGCAGTTCTTC. Variable domain in full (rest from reference TRBV18 and TRBJ2-1): NAGVMQNPRHLVRRRGQEARLRCSPMKGHSHVYWYRQLPEEGLKFMVYLQKENIIDESGMPKERFSAEFPKEGPSILRIQQVVRGDSAAYFCASSPQGVQAGGYNEQFFGPGTRLTVL.

The chain couples TRBV29-1 to TRBJ1-2, with 10 positions matching TRBD1. The CDR3 has 12 amino acids. V shed 7 bases and J 4 bases; nucleotides not matched to a gene: 3. Germline lookup yields CDR1 SQVTM and CDR2 ANQGSEA. The CDR3 sequence: CSAGDRGYGYTF. CDR3 coding DNA: TGCAGCGCAGGGGACAGGGGCTATGGCTACACCTTC.

The chain is built from TRBV28 and TRBJ1-6; D unresolved. Germline-derived CDR1 and CDR2 are MDHEN and SYDVKM. The CDR3 consists of 12 residues. The V end was cut by 5 bases, the J end by 7 bases, with 6 bases between. The CDR3 nucleotides are TGTGCCAGCAGTAAGGCCAATTCACCCCTCCACTTT. Residues: CASSKANSPLHF.

The rearrangement uses TRBV4-1 and TRBJ2-7; D is perhaps TRBD1 or TRBD2 (5 bases each). From germline, CDR1 is MGHRA and CDR2 YSYEKL. V gave up 4 bases and J gave up 6 bases, with 13 bases separating them. CDR3 length: 13 residues. CDR3 bases: TGCGCCAGCAGCCCTACTAGAACAGGCGAGCAGTACTTC. Its protein product is CASSPTRTGEQYF.

The chain joins TRBV10-3 to TRBJ1-1; 7 nucleotides match TRBD1. Germline-derived CDR1 and CDR2 are ENHRY and SYGVKD. V shed 4 bases and J 6 bases; nucleotides not matched to a gene: 8. CDR3 length: 14 amino acids. CDR3 DNA: TGTGCCATCAGTGGTCGCCAGGGGGTCGCTGAAGCTTTCTTT. Translation gives CAISGRQGVAEAFF.

CDR3 nucleotides: TGTGCCAGTAGTACCCGCGACGGGGGGCTTATCTATGGCTACACCTTC. It is translated as CASSTRDGGLIYGYTF. The J gene is TRBJ1-2, the V gene TRBV19; the D gene is possibly TRBD1 (6 bases). The ends were cut back, 4 bases at V and 4 bases at J, with 19 bases in the middle. Germline lookup yields CDR1 LNHDA and CDR2 SQIVND (reference sequence). CDR3 length: 16 amino acids.

This chain connects TRBV28 to TRBJ1-2; no reliable D call. In germline, CDR1 is MDHEN, CDR2 SYDVKM. This CDR3 is built from 15 residues. V was shortened by 7 bases and J by 2 bases, with 17 bases between the two germline ends. The CDR3 is CASKLRKTPNYGYTF. CDR3 bases: TGTGCCAGCAAACTCCGGAAGACCCCCAACTATGGCTACACCTTC.

The CDR3 spells CASSGGTRRDTQYF. The CDR3 DNA reads TGTGCCAGTAGCGGGGGGACCCGCCGAGATACGCAGTATTTT. The rearrangement joins TRBV19 to TRBJ2-3; TRBD2 agrees at 7 bases. J was trimmed by 5 bases and V by 6 bases; bases with no gene match: 8. Germline loops: CDR1 LNHDA, CDR2 SQIVND (reference sequence). This CDR3 is built from 14 residues.

This sequence joins TRBV5-8 and TRBJ1-2; tentatively, D is TRBD1 (6 bases). The CDR3 is made up of 12 amino acids. Germline CDR1 is SGHTS and CDR2 is YDEGEE. Trimming cost V 4 bases and J 8 bases, with 12 bases left between them. Written as DNA, the CDR3 is TGTGCCAGCAGCGGGGGCCCCGGGGGCTACACCTTC. It translates to CASSGGPGGYTF.

CDR3: CATSSGGSSEETQYF. The CDR3 bases are TGTGCCACCAGCAGCGGGGGTTCTTCCGAAGAGACCCAGTACTTC. The chain couples TRBV15 to TRBJ2-5; D is perhaps TRBD2 (6 bases). The CDR3 loop spans 15 amino acids. The V end was cut by 3 bases, the J end by 3 bases, with 14 bases between. CDR1 is LNHNV, CDR2 YYDKDF, per germline (reference sequence).

The chain recombines TRBV12-3 or TRBV12-4 with TRBJ1-1; no reliable D call. Trimming stripped 5 bases from V and 6 bases from J, with 13 bases between. The CDR3 has 13 amino acids. CDR3 sequence (DNA): TGTGCCAGCAGTCCCAACCGAGAGGCTGAAGCTTTCTTT. It is translated as CASSPNREAEAFF.